This section outlines one TCR beta chain sequence together with its context. The sample comes from a study of T cells expressing NK-cell markers. Per the germline V gene, CDR1 is SGHDT and CDR2 is YYEEEE. The CDR3 is 15 amino acids. TCRdb reprocessed the 5' RACE reads, with one entry per CDR3 protein and no DNA. This sample's table has 140,000 to 150,000 distinct CDR3 sequences. The source of this sequence is a man aged 18 to 35 in good health. The chain links TRBV5-6 to TRBJ2-1; TCRdb designates TRBD2, a call that cannot be tested without DNA. Material for sequencing was blood T cells: a sorted CD56 or NKG2C T cell subset, CD4+ or CD8+ T cells, or bulk PBMC T cells (not recorded which). CDR3 sequence reads: CASSPREAGNNEQFF.